Below are 29 T cell receptor beta chains sequenced from a single sample in a study of technical replicates of blood from several donors (dated by TCRdb to 2015 to 2018). Libraries came from the immunoSEQ multiplex PCR assay. Imported from immuneACCESS, the table was reduced by TCRdb to in-frame sequences with V and J called. These copies leave out some clones; in studies compared against another copy, an unresolved V gene accounts for under half, and the cause of the remainder is not known. Within this sample are tens of thousands of clones, with under 95% of them counted one time only. The ten top clones hold 0.27% of the sample. The source material was T cells isolated from PBMCs. These TCRs come from a human donor in good health.

The chain combines TRBV5-4 with TRBJ2-2, with D perhaps matching TRBD2 (6 bases). Germline CDR1 is SGHNT and CDR2 is YYREEE (reference sequence). This CDR3 region has 16 residues. Trimming took off 0 bases at V and 5 bases at J, with 14 bases between the two ends. Written as DNA, the CDR3 is TGTGCCAGCAGCTTGGATCCGGCGGGGCGGACCGGGGAGCTGTTTTTT. The encoded protein is CASSLDPAGRTGELFF.

V is TRBV5-4 and J is TRBJ2-1; TRBD2 matches 8 bases. The CDR3 is made up of 15 amino acids. The ends lost 5 bases at V and 4 bases at J; junction bases unmatched: 8. Germline loops: CDR1 SGHNT, CDR2 YYREEE (reference sequence). Written as DNA, the CDR3 is TGTGCCAGCAGGAACATAGCGGGAAGGTACAATGAGCAGTTCTTC. Its translation is CASRNIAGRYNEQFF.

The V gene is TRBV5-1, the J gene TRBJ2-1; 14 bases line up with TRBD2. The CDR3 is made up of 16 amino acids. Germline values: CDR1 SGHRS, CDR2 YFSETQ. Trimming removed 6 bases from V and 8 bases from J; junction bases left unmatched: 10. CDR3: CASTDRGTSGGYEQFF. CDR3 sequence (DNA): TGCGCCAGCACCGATCGTGGGACTAGCGGGGGATATGAGCAGTTCTTC.

J is TRBJ2-7 and V is TRBV28; 13 bases map to TRBD2. Germline trimming cut 6 bases from V and 7 bases from J; bases unmatched to any gene: 9. Germline CDR1 MDHEN, CDR2 SYDVKM. This CDR3 has 15 amino acids. For the CDR3, the DNA is TGTGCCAGCAGCCTGATCACTAGCGGGAGGGGGGAGCAGTACTTC. Translating gives CASSLITSGRGEQYF.

The chain employs TRBV11-3 and TRBJ2-1, with 9 bases aligning to TRBD2. In germline, CDR1 is SGHNT, CDR2 YENEEA. CDR3 length: 15 amino acids. J gave up 5 bases and V 3 bases, and 5 bases lay outside the gene matches. The CDR3 region is CASSFGTSRDNEQFF. DNA for the CDR3: TGTGCCAGCAGCTTTGGGACTAGCCGAGACAATGAGCAGTTCTTC. The variable domain in full, completed from reference TRBV11-3 and TRBJ2-1, reads EAGVVQSPRYKIIEKKQPVAFWCNPISGHNTLYWYLQNLGQGPELLIRYENEEAVDDSQLPKDRFSAERLKGVDSTLKIQPAELGDSAVYLCASSFGTSRDNEQFFGPGTRLTVL.

V is TRBV18 and J is TRBJ2-1; TRBD1 might be the D (5 bases). Germline V gene data show CDR1 as KGHSH and CDR2 as LQKENI. The CDR3 is 16 residues long. Trimming shortened V by 2 bases and J by 12 bases, and 23 bases separated the two germline ends. The CDR3 here is CASSPTTAGSGIGQFF. The CDR3 DNA reads TGTGCCAGCTCACCAACGACAGCAGGTTCAGGAATAGGGCAGTTCTTC.

V is TRBV4-2 and J is TRBJ2-7; 9 bases map to TRBD2. V shed 0 bases, J shed 1 base, and the junction held 1 base outside the gene matches. Per germline, CDR1 LGHNA and CDR2 YNFKEQ. The CDR3 consists of 15 residues. The CDR3 nucleotides read TGTGCCAGCAGCCAAGAAGCGGGGGGTTCCTACGAGCAGTACTTC. Its protein is CASSQEAGGSYEQYF.

The V gene is TRBV5-6, the J gene TRBJ2-1; D unresolved. CDR1 SGHDT and CDR2 YYEEEE come from the germline V gene. With 4 bases removed from V and 5 bases from J, the gap between germline ends came to 10 bases. This CDR3 comprises 13 residues. Here the CDR3 reads CASSQVHNNEQFF. The CDR3 nucleotides read TGTGCCAGCAGCCAAGTACATAACAATGAGCAGTTCTTC.

The DNA for the CDR3 is TGCGCCAGCAGCTTGGCTTCAGGGCCGAGCTATGGCTACACCTTC. It yields the protein CASSLASGPSYGYTF. This chain connects TRBV5-1 to TRBJ1-2, with D perhaps matching TRBD1 (5 bases). This CDR3 comprises 15 residues. Germline-derived CDR1 and CDR2 are SGHRS and YFSETQ. The germline V and J ends were trimmed by 0 bases and 4 bases, with 13 bases remaining between them.

Here the CDR3 reads CASSLGLAGELFF. CDR3 sequence (DNA): TGTGCCAGCAGTTTAGGACTAGCCGGGGAGCTGTTTTTT. This chain joins TRBV28 and TRBJ2-2; 7 nucleotides align to TRBD2. CDR1 and CDR2 from the germline V gene are MDHEN and SYDVKM. The CDR3 covers 13 residues. The ends lost 2 bases at V and 6 bases at J; junction bases unmatched: 0.

The rearrangement uses TRBV4-1 and TRBJ2-1; TRBD2 is a possible D gene (5 bases). V lost 3 bases and J 4 bases, leaving 13 bases between the germline ends. Germline CDR1 reads MGHRA; CDR2 reads YSYEKL. The CDR3 is 15 residues long. In nucleotides, the CDR3 is TGCGCCAGCAGCCATCCGGGGATCCAGTACAATGAGCAGTTCTTC. Translation gives CASSHPGIQYNEQFF.

This clone was observed a single time. This rearrangement joins TRBV6-5 to TRBJ2-3; TRBD2 aligns across 9 bases. CDR3 length: 16 amino acids. V was pared by 2 bases and J by 4 bases, with 7 bases of the junction left unmatched. Germline CDR1 and CDR2: MNHEY and SVGAGI. The CDR3 nucleotides are TGTGCCAGCAGTTACGAGGGCGGGGGGGCGGCAGATACGCAGTATTTT. Protein sequence: CASSYEGGGAADTQYF.

The chain carries TRBV11-2 and TRBJ2-3; TRBD2 agrees at 9 bases. The CDR3 extends over 17 amino acids. CDR1 is SGHAT, CDR2 FQNNGV, per germline. V shed 1 base, J shed 1 base, and the junction held 6 bases outside the gene matches. The DNA of the CDR3 is TGTGCCAGCAGCTTAGTAGCGGGGGACCTCGGCACAGATACGCAGTATTTT. Its protein product is CASSLVAGDLGTDTQYF.

The count of this clone is one. The CDR3 sequence is CASSLRWRDLPTDTQYF. The CDR3 region has the DNA TGTGCCAGCAGCCTGCGATGGCGGGACCTTCCGACAGATACGCAGTATTTT. The rearrangement links TRBV11-2 to TRBJ2-3, with D tentatively TRBD2 (6 bases). Germline CDR1 reads SGHAT; CDR2 reads FQNNGV. The CDR3 is 17 amino acids. Between the trimmed V and J ends, which lost 5 bases and 3 bases, there was a span of 21 bases. The whole variable domain, filled in from reference TRBV11-2 and TRBJ2-3, reads EAGVAQSPRYKIIEKRQSVAFWCNPISGHATLYWYQQILGQGPKLLIQFQNNGVVDDSQLPKDRFSAERLKGVDSTLKIQPAKLEDSAVYLCASSLRWRDLPTDTQYFGPGTRLTVL.

The chain uses TRBV27 and TRBJ2-3; 9 bases align to TRBD2. The V gene's germline CDR1 is MNHEY and CDR2 SMNVEV (reference sequence). This CDR3 region has 17 residues. V was pared by 3 bases and J by 7 bases, with 14 bases of the junction left unmatched. The CDR3 region is CASSFLAIGTSFYTQYF. The CDR3 coding sequence is TGTGCCAGCAGTTTTTTAGCCATAGGGACTAGCTTCTATACGCAGTATTTT.

The chain joins TRBV27 to TRBJ2-7, with D tentatively TRBD2 (6 bases). The germline V gene encodes CDR1 MNHEY and CDR2 SMNVEV (reference sequence). CDR3 size: 21 residues. Trimming stripped 0 bases from V and 1 base from J, with 28 bases between. The CDR3 DNA reads TGTGCCAGCAGTTTATCCGGGCTTTCCTCGGGACTTCTACTTAATTCCTACGAGCAGTACTTC. It specifies CASSLSGLSSGLLLNSYEQYF.

J is TRBJ1-4 and V is TRBV5-4; D remains unclear. The germline V gene encodes CDR1 SGHNT and CDR2 YYREEE (reference sequence). This CDR3 has 15 amino acids. The V end was cut by 4 bases, the J end by 8 bases, with 18 bases between. CDR3 protein: CASSNRAGEGEKLFF. CDR3 in DNA: TGTGCCAGCAGCAACCGGGCGGGAGAGGGAGAAAAACTGTTTTTT.

The CDR3 protein is CAWSVGQSYEQYF. CDR3 DNA: TGTGCCTGGAGTGTGGGACAGAGCTACGAGCAGTACTTC. The rearrangement joins TRBV30 to TRBJ2-7; 7 bases map to TRBD1. J gave up 3 bases and V 0 bases, and 2 bases lay outside the gene matches. Per germline, CDR1 GTSNPN and CDR2 SVGIG (reference sequence). The CDR3 covers 13 residues.

In its sample, this clone was seen once. The DNA of the CDR3 is TGTGCCAGTTGCTTAGCGGGAATGTTGAACAATGAGCAGTTCTTC. Protein product: CASCLAGMLNNEQFF. The chain is built from TRBV19 and TRBJ2-1, with 8 bases fitting TRBD2. Germline lookup yields CDR1 LNHDA and CDR2 SQIVND (reference sequence). The junction had 11 bases not matched to a gene; V was cut back by 8 bases and J by 5 bases. This CDR3 has 15 residues.

The chain links TRBV9 to TRBJ1-2; D is possibly TRBD1 (5 bases). The CDR3 is 16 residues long. The ends were cut back, 4 bases at V and 8 bases at J, with 24 bases in the middle. Germline V lookup: CDR1 SGDLS, CDR2 YYNGEE. The CDR3 loop is CASSPTSSRGRSGYTF. The CDR3 nucleotides are TGTGCCAGCAGCCCGACTTCGTCACGGGGGAGGTCAGGCTACACCTTC.

The CDR3 DNA reads TGCGCCAGCAGCCAAGTCATCCCCAGACAGGGAGGTTCTTATGGCTACACCTTC. It specifies CASSQVIPRQGGSYGYTF. The chain carries TRBV4-1 and TRBJ1-2; 7 bases are a match to TRBD1. The germline V gene has CDR1 MGHRA and CDR2 YSYEKL. With V trimmed by 1 base and J by 5 bases, 16 bases remained unmatched. This CDR3 is 18 amino acids long.

The chain employs TRBV28 and TRBJ1-3, with 8 bases matching TRBD1. V trimming: 7 bases; J trimming: 3 bases; junction bases outside the gene matches: 20. The CDR3 runs to 19 residues. Germline V gene sequence: CDR1 MDHEN, CDR2 SYDVKM. CDR3 nucleotide sequence: TGTGCCAGCAATCTTGGGACAGGACTAAAGGGGCCGCTTGGAAACACCATATATTTT. Its translation: CASNLGTGLKGPLGNTIYF.

The rearrangement uses TRBV5-1 and TRBJ2-1; TRBD2 matches 16 bases. With 4 bases clipped from V and 7 bases from J, the junction kept 11 bases outside the gene matches. Germline V lookup: CDR1 SGHRS, CDR2 YFSETQ. This CDR3 has 18 residues. CDR3 loop: CASSTGLAGGQGMNEQFF. The DNA for the CDR3 is TGCGCCAGCAGCACGGGACTAGCGGGGGGGCAAGGGATGAATGAGCAGTTCTTC.

V is TRBV19 and J is TRBJ1-2, with 7 positions matching TRBD1. Germline values: CDR1 LNHDA, CDR2 SQIVND (reference sequence). J was trimmed by 6 bases and V by 3 bases; bases with no gene match: 10. The CDR3 runs to 15 residues. Here the CDR3 reads CASSMSDRSRHGYTF. CDR3 DNA: TGTGCCAGTAGTATGTCGGACAGGAGTAGACATGGCTACACCTTC. Full variable domain (outside the CDR3, taken from reference TRBV19 and TRBJ1-2): DGGITQSPKYLFRKEGQNVTLSCEQNLNHDAMYWYRQDPGQGLRLIYYSQIVNDFQKGDIAEGYSVSREKKESFPLTVTSAQKNPTAFYLCASSMSDRSRHGYTFGSGTRLTVV.

The rearrangement joins TRBV2 to TRBJ2-3; tentative D call: TRBD1 (5 bases). V was pared by 2 bases and J by 0 bases, with 9 bases between. Germline-derived CDR1 and CDR2 are SNHLY and FYNNEI. The CDR3 runs 15 residues. In DNA, the CDR3 is TGTGCCAGCAGTGAAATGGCAGGGAGCACAGATACGCAGTATTTT. Residues: CASSEMAGSTDTQYF.

The genes are TRBV13 and TRBJ1-3; unclear D gene. Trimming stripped 5 bases from V and 4 bases from J, with 9 bases between. The germline gives CDR1 PRHDT, CDR2 FYEKMQ (reference sequence). The CDR3 sequence is 13 residues long. CDR3 in amino acids: CASSTRQGNTIYF. The CDR3 DNA reads as TGTGCCAGCAGCACTAGACAAGGAAACACCATATATTTT. The variable domain in full, with the rest retrieved from reference TRBV13 and TRBJ1-3, is AAGVIQSPRHLIKEKRETATLKCYPIPRHDTVYWYQQGPGQDPQFLISFYEKMQSDKGSIPDRFSAQQFSDYHSELNMSSLELGDSALYFCASSTRQGNTIYFGEGSWLTVV.

This chain links TRBV4-2 with TRBJ2-2, with D possibly being TRBD2 (6 bases). Germline CDR1 is LGHNA and CDR2 is YNFKEQ. V lost 0 bases and J 0 bases, leaving 17 bases between the germline ends. This CDR3 has 19 amino acids. CDR3: CASSQDSLVAASNTGELFF. CDR3 DNA: TGTGCCAGCAGCCAAGACTCTCTAGTAGCGGCTTCGAACACCGGGGAGCTGTTTTTT.

V gene TRBV2 combines with J gene TRBJ2-6; no clear D. The V gene's germline CDR1 is SNHLY and CDR2 FYNNEI. V dropped 8 bases and J dropped 0 bases, with 14 bases sitting between them. The CDR3 sequence is 16 residues long. The CDR3 protein is CASGAEISSGANVLTF. The DNA for the CDR3 is TGTGCCAGCGGTGCCGAGATTTCCTCTGGGGCCAACGTCCTGACTTTC.

This clone was detected a few times. This sequence joins TRBV5-1 and TRBJ1-1, with 9 bases aligning to TRBD1. Trimming removed 3 bases from V and 0 bases from J; junction bases left unmatched: 6. Germline CDR1 is SGHRS and CDR2 is YFSETQ. This CDR3 region has 16 residues. This chain's CDR3 is CASSSRDRDMNTEAFF. The DNA of the CDR3 is TGCGCCAGCAGCTCCCGGGACAGGGATATGAACACTGAAGCTTTCTTT.